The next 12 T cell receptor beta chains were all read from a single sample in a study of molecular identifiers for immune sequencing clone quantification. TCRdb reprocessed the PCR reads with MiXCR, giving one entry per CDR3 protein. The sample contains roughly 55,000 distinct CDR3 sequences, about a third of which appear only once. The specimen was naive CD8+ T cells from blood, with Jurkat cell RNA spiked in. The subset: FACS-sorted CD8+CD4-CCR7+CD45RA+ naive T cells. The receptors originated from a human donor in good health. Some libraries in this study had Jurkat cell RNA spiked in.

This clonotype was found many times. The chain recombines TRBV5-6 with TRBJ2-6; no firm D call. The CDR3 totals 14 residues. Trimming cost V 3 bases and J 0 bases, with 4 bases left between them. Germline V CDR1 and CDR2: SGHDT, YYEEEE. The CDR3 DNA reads TGTGCCAGCAGCTCGGACTCTGGGGCCAACGTCCTGACTTTC. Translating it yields CASSSDSGANVLTF.

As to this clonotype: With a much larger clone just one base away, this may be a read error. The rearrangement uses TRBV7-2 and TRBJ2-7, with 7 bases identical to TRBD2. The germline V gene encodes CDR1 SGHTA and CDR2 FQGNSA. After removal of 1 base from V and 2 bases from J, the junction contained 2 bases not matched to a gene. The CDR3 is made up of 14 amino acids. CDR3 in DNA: TGTGCCAGCAGCTTAGGCGGGGGAGCCTACGAGCAGTACTTC. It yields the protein CASSLGGGAYEQYF.

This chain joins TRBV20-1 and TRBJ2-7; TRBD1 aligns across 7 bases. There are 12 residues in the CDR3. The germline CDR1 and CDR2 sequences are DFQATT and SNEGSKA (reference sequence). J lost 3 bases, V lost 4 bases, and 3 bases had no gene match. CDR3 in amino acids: CSATDRNYEQYF. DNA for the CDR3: TGCAGTGCTACGGACAGGAACTACGAGCAGTACTTC.

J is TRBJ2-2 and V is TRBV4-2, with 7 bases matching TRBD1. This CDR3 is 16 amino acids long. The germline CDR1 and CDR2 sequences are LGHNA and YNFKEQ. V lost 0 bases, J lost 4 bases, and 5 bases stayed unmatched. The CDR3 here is CASSQEGGRITGELFF. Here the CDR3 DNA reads TGTGCCAGCAGCCAAGAAGGGGGCCGAATCACCGGGGAGCTGTTTTTT.

The CDR3 DNA sequence: TGTGCCAGCAGTTTTGCTAGCGGGGAGCTGTTTTTT. Protein: CASSFASGELFF. The V gene is TRBV28, the J gene TRBJ2-2; D call uncertain. V was trimmed by 3 bases and J by 7 bases, leaving 6 bases between them. The CDR3 sequence is 12 residues long. Germline-derived CDR1 and CDR2 are MDHEN and SYDVKM.

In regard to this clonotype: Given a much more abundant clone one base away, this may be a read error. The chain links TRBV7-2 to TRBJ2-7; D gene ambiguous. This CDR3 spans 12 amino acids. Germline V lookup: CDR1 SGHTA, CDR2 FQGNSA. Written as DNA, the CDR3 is TGTGCCAGCAGCTTAACTTGGTACGAGCAGCACTTC. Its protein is CASSLTWYEQHF.

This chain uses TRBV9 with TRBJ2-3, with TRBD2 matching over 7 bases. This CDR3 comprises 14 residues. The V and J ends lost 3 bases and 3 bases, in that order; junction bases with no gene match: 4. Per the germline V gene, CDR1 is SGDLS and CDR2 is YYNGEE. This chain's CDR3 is CASSGGSGTDTQYF. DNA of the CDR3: TGTGCCAGCAGCGGCGGGAGTGGTACAGATACGCAGTATTTT.

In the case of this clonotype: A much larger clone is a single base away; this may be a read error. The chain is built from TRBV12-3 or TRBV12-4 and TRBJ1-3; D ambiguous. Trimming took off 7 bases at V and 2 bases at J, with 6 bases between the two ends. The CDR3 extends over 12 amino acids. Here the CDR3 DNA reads TGTGCCAGCACAGGAACTGGAAACACCATATATTTT. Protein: CASTGTGNTIYF.

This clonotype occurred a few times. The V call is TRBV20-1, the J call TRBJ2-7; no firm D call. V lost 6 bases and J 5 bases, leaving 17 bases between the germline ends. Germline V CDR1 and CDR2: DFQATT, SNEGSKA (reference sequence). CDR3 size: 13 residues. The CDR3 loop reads CSARYINPHEQYF. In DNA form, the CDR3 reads TGCAGTGCCAGGTACATCAACCCCCACGAGCAGTACTTC.

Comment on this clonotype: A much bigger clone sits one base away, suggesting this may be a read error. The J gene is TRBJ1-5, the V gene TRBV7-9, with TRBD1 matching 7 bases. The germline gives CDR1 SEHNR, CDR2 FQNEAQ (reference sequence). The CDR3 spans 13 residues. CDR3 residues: CASSLTGTEPQQF. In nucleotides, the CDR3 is TGTGCCAGCAGCTTGACAGGGACGGAGCCCCAGCAATTT.

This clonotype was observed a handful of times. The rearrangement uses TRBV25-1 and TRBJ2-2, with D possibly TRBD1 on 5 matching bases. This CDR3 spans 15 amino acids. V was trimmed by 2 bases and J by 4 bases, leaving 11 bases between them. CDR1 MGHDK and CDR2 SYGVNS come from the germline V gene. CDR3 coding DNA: TGTGCCAGCAGTGAAATGGGGCCGAGCACCGGGGAGCTGTTTTTT. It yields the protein CASSEMGPSTGELFF.

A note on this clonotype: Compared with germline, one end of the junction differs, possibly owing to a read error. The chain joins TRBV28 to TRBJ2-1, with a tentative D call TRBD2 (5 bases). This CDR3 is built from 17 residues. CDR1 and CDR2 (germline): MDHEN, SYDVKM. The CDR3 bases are TGTGCCAGCAGAGTCCCCCCCTGGAGGACCTCCTACAATGAGCAGTCCTTC. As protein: CASRVPPWRTSYNEQSF.